This T cell receptor (beta chain) appears in the sequencing data of a study of blood T cells in healthy people across ages. Study results and caveats: Naive CD4+ cell counts and diversity both ran higher in long-lived than in aged donors.

Germline CDR1 and CDR2: LGHNA and YNFKEQ. The CDR3 is made up of 19 amino acids. The junction had 13 bases not matched to a gene; V was cut back by 0 bases and J by 3 bases. Details on this clonotype: The antigen remains undetermined.

A sample-barcoded 5' primer and a J-beta primer mix were used in a second PCR of roughly 7 to 12 cycles. TCRdb ran MiXCR on the 5' RACE reads and lists one entry per CDR3 protein. The repertoire holds approximately 800,000 distinct CDR3 sequences, with 46% as singletons. Sequencing was performed on blood. The TCR sequence derives from a man older than 75 in good health. The rearrangement links TRBV4-2 to TRBJ2-5; 10 positions match TRBD1. The CDR3 reads CASSQEFGFGGTGEETQYF. The CDR3 DNA sequence: TGTGCCAGCAGCCAAGAATTCGGGTTCGGGGGGACAGGGGAAGAGACCCAGTACTTC.